The rows below give T cell receptor beta chains drawn from one sample of a study of T cells after yellow fever vaccination. TCRdb reprocessed the 5' RACE reads with MiXCR, giving one entry per CDR3 protein. The data show 320,000 or so distinct CDR3 sequences, around 8.1% seen once. Sequenced material: PBMCs, taken approximately 47 days after the first yellow fever vaccination. The origin of the receptors is a man aged 18 to 35 who received the YFV17D yellow fever vaccine. The CDR3 runs from the conserved cysteine through the conserved F or W. A D gene is named only where the DNA matches it firmly. Where a row states a size, it is once, few, many or the class of an expanded clone; other rows omit it.

j_call clone_size d_call v_call cdr3_aa cdr3_nt
TRBJ1-1 - - TRBV6-6 CASSSIQGTEAFF TGTGCCAGCAGTTCGATACAGGGAACTGAAGCTTTCTTT
TRBJ1-1 few - TRBV6-5 CASINTGLSTEAFF TGTGCCAGCATTAATACAGGGCTCAGTACGGAAGCTTTCTTT
TRBJ2-1 few - TRBV20-1 CSASLGAYNEQFF TGCAGTGCTAGCTTGGGGGCCTACAATGAGCAGTTCTTC
TRBJ2-5 few TRBD2 TRBV5-1 CASSPAQRGQETQYF TGCGCCAGCAGCCCAGCGCAGCGGGGGCAAGAGACCCAGTACTTC
TRBJ1-3 few - TRBV16 CASSQNSGNTIYF TGTGCCAGCAGCCAAAACTCTGGAAACACCATATATTTT
TRBJ2-5 few - TRBV18 CASSPAGRQETQYF TGTGCCAGCTCACCCGCAGGCCGGCAAGAGACCCAGTACTTC
TRBJ1-6 - TRBD1 TRBV5-4 CASSLAGQYNSPLHF TGTGCCAGCAGCTTGGCGGGACAGTATAATTCACCCCTCCACTTT
TRBJ1-1 - TRBD1 TRBV6-1 CASSGRTGRIVEAFF TGTGCCAGCAGTGGTCGGACAGGGAGGATTGTTGAAGCTTTCTTT
TRBJ2-5 - TRBD1 TRBV7-6 CASSFNRGRRETQYF TGTGCCAGCAGCTTCAACAGGGGGCGCAGAGAGACCCAGTACTTC
TRBJ2-5 few - TRBV5-4 CASSPRQFQETQYF TGTGCCAGCAGCCCGCGACAGTTCCAAGAGACCCAGTACTTC
TRBJ1-2 few TRBD1 TRBV25-1 CASSEGGQGPGYTF TGTGCCAGCAGTGAAGGGGGACAGGGGCCCGGCTACACCTTC
TRBJ2-1 - TRBD1 TRBV4-3 CASSAADRGRQFF TGCGCCAGCAGCGCAGCGGACAGGGGACGGCAGTTCTTC
TRBJ1-5 few - TRBV4-1 CASSHRGQSHQPQHF TGCGCCAGCAGCCATCGTGGACAGAGCCATCAGCCCCAGCATTTT
TRBJ1-6 - TRBD1 TRBV7-2 CASSNQGADSPLHF TGTGCCAGCTCCAACCAGGGGGCGGATTCACCCCTCCACTTT
TRBJ1-1 few TRBD1 TRBV5-8 CASLYPQQGQDTEAFF TGTGCCAGCTTATATCCTCAGCAGGGACAGGACACTGAAGCTTTCTTT
TRBJ2-2 few TRBD2 TRBV15 CATLPTGGPAGELFF TGTGCCACCCTACCAACGGGGGGGCCTGCCGGGGAGCTGTTTTTT
TRBJ2-5 few TRBD1 TRBV2 CASRAGTGTEETQYF TGTGCCAGCCGGGCCGGGACAGGGACCGAAGAGACCCAGTACTTC
TRBJ2-3 - TRBD1 TRBV6-1 CASRTGQGTTDTQYF TGTGCCAGCAGAACGGGACAGGGGACCACAGATACGCAGTATTTT
TRBJ2-5 - TRBD2 TRBV4-2 CASSQDGVLAGGSRETQYF TGTGCCAGCAGCCAAGACGGGGTTCTAGCGGGGGGCAGTCGTGAGACCCAGTACTTC
TRBJ1-2 few TRBD1 TRBV12-3/TRBV12-4 CASSLGQGIDDGYTF TGTGCCAGCAGCCTGGGACAGGGGATCGATGATGGCTACACCTTC
TRBJ2-3 few TRBD1 TRBV25-1 CASSDPGQGADTQYF TGTGCCAGCAGCGACCCAGGACAGGGGGCAGATACGCAGTATTTT
TRBJ2-5 many - TRBV6-5 CASSTYSGSGETQYF TGTGCCAGCAGCACTTATTCGGGGAGCGGGGAGACCCAGTACTTC
TRBJ1-1 - TRBD1 TRBV12-3/TRBV12-4 CASSLAGGMEAFF TGTGCCAGCAGTTTGGCAGGGGGGATGGAAGCTTTCTTT
TRBJ2-7 many - TRBV4-1 CASSQDGRGGYEQYF TGCGCCAGCAGCCAAGACGGAAGGGGGGGATACGAGCAGTACTTC
TRBJ2-3 few - TRBV7-2 CASSRIALRDTQYF TGTGCCAGCAGCCGAATAGCACTCAGAGATACGCAGTATTTT
TRBJ2-5 - - TRBV9 CASSVETGQETQYF TGTGCCAGCAGCGTAGAAACAGGGCAAGAGACCCAGTACTTC
TRBJ2-1 few TRBD2 TRBV9 CASSVGTAGDNEQFF TGTGCCAGCAGCGTAGGAACAGCGGGGGACAATGAGCAGTTCTTC
TRBJ2-2 - TRBD2 TRBV12-3/TRBV12-4 CASLAGRATGELFF TGTGCCAGCCTAGCGGGGCGTGCCACCGGGGAGCTGTTTTTT
TRBJ1-1 many - TRBV4-1 CASSPVAGFEAFF TGCGCCAGCAGCCCCGTGGCCGGGTTTGAAGCTTTCTTT
TRBJ2-3 few - TRBV15 CATSIISGGTDTQYF TGTGCCACCAGCATTATTAGCGGAGGCACAGATACGCAGTATTTT
TRBJ2-3 - - TRBV19 CASRLSGDTQYF TGTGCCAGTAGACTCAGCGGGGATACGCAGTATTTT
TRBJ1-6 few - TRBV6-5 CASSYSTANNSPLHF TGTGCCAGCAGTTACTCAACAGCTAATAATTCACCCCTCCACTTT
TRBJ1-1 few - TRBV5-6 CASSLGPGGKAEAFF TGTGCCAGCAGCTTGGGGCCGGGGGGGAAGGCTGAAGCTTTCTTT
TRBJ2-7 few - TRBV19 CASTEGRGYHEQYF TGTGCCAGTACCGAGGGACGGGGCTACCACGAGCAGTACTTC
TRBJ2-3 few - TRBV7-2 CASSEEQGTDTQYF TGTGCCAGCAGCGAAGAACAGGGCACAGATACGCAGTATTTT
TRBJ1-1 few - TRBV5-1 CASSLSSGNTEAFF TGCGCCAGCAGCTTGTCCAGCGGAAACACTGAAGCTTTCTTT